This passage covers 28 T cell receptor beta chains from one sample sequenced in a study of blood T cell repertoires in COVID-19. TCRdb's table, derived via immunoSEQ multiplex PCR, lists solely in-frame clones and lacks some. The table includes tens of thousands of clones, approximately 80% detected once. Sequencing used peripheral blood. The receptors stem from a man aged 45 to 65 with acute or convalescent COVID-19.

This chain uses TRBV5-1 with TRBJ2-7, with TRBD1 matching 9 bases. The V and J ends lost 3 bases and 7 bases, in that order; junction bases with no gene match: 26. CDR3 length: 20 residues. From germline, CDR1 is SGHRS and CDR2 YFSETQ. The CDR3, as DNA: TGCGCCAGCAGCTCGGACAGGGGTGAATTCGGTGGGCGACTACGGCGAGAGCAGTACTTC. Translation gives CASSSDRGEFGGRLRREQYF.

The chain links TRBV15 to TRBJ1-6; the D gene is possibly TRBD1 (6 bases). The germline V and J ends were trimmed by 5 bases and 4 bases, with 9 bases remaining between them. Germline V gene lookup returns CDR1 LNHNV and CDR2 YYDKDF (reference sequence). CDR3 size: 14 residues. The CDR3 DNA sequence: TGTGCCACCAGCGGACAGAATTATAATTCACCCCTCCACTTT. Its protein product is CATSGQNYNSPLHF.

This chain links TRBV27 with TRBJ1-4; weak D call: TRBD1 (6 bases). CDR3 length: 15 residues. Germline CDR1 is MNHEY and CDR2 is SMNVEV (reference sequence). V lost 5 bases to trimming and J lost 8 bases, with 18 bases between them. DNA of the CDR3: TGTGCCAGCAGTCAGTCAGGGGCAGCAAGAGAAAAACTGTTTTTT. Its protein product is CASSQSGAAREKLFF. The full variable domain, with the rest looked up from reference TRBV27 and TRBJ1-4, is EAQVTQNPRYLITVTGKKLTVTCSQNMNHEYMSWYRQDPGLGLRQIYYSMNVEVTDKGDVPEGYKVSRKEKRNFPLILESPSPNQTSLYFCASSQSGAAREKLFFGSGTQLSVL.

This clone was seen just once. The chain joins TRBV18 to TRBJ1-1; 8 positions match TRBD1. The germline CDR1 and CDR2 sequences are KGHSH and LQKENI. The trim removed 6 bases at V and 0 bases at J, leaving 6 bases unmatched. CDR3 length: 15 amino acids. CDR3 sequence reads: CASSTDRAMNTEAFF. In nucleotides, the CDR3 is TGTGCCAGCTCCACGGACAGGGCTATGAACACTGAAGCTTTCTTT.

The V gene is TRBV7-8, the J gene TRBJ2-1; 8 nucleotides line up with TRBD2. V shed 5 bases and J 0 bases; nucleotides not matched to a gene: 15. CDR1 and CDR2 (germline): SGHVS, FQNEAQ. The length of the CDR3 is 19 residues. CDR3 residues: CASSLDPRGGPSSYNEQFF. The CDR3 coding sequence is TGTGCCAGCAGCCTGGATCCCCGGGGGGGCCCGAGCTCCTACAATGAGCAGTTCTTC.

The CDR3 nucleotides are TGTGCCAGTAGACTCGGGGCCAACGTCCTGACTTTC. The encoded protein is CASRLGANVLTF. V is TRBV19 and J is TRBJ2-6; D call uncertain. Trimming pared 6 bases from V and 4 bases from J, leaving 4 bases between. The CDR3 is 12 residues long. The germline V gene encodes CDR1 LNHDA and CDR2 SQIVND (reference sequence).

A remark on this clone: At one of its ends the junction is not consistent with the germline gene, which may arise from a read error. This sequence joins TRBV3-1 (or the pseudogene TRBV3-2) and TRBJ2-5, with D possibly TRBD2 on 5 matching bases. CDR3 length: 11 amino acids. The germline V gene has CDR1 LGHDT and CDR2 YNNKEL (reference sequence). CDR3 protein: CASSGPSGGHF. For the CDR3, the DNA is TGTGCCAGCAGCGGCCCCAGCGGCGGTCACTTC.

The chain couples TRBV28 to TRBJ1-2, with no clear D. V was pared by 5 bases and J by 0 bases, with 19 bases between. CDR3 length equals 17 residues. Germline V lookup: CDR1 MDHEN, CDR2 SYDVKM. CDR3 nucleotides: TGTGCCAGCAGTACCCACCGGGATTTGGCTCCTAACTATGGCTACACCTTC. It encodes CASSTHRDLAPNYGYTF.

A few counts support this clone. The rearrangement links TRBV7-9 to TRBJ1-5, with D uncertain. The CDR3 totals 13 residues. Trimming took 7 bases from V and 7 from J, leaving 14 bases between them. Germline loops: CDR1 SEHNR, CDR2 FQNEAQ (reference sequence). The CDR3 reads CASTRELGQPQHF. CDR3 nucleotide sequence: TGTGCCAGCACCCGGGAGTTGGGGCAGCCCCAGCATTTT.

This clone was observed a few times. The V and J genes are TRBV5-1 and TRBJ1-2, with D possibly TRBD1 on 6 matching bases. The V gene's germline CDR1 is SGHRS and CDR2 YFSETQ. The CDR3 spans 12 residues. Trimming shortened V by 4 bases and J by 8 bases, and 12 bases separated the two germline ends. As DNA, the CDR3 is TGCGCCAGCAGCCTACAGGGTGAAGGCTACACCTTC. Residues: CASSLQGEGYTF.

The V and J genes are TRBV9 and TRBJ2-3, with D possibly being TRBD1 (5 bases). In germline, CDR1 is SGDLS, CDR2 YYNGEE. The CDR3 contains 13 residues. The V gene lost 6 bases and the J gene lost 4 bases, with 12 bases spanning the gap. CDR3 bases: TGTGCCAGCAACCAGGGTGGCCCAGATACGCAGTATTTT. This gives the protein CASNQGGPDTQYF.

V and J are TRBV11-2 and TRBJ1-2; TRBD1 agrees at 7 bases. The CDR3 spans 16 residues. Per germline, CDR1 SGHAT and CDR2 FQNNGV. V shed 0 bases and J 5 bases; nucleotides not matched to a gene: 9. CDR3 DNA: TGTGCCAGCAGCTTAGATGAAGGGGGCGCAGGATATGGCTACACCTTC. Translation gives CASSLDEGGAGYGYTF.

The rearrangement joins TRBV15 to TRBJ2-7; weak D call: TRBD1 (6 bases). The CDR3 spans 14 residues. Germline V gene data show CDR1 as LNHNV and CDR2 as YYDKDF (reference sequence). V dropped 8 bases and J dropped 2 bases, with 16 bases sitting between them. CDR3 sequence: CATSAQQGPYEQYF. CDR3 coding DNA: TGTGCCACCTCGGCCCAACAGGGACCCTACGAGCAGTACTTC.

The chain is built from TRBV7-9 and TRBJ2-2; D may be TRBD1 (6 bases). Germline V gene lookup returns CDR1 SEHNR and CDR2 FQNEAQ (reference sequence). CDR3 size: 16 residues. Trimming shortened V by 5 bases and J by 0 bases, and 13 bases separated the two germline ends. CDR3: CASSDDGQSNTGELFF. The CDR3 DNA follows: TGTGCCAGCAGCGACGACGGACAGTCGAACACCGGGGAGCTGTTTTTT. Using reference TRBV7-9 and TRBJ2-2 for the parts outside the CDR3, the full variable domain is DTGVSQNPRHKITKRGQNVTFRCDPISEHNRLYWYRQTLGQGPEFLTYFQNEAQLEKSRLLSDRFSAERPKGSFSTLEIQRTEQGDSAMYLCASSDDGQSNTGELFFGEGSRLTVL.

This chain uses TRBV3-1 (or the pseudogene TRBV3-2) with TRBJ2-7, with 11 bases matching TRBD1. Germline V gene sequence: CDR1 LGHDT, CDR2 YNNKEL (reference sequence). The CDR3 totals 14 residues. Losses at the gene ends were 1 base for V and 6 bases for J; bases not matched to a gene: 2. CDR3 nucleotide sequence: TGTGCCAGCAGCCAAGGAGGGACAGGGGGCGAGCAGTACTTC. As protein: CASSQGGTGGEQYF.

The chain's CDR3 is CASSLDRDIDTQYF. CDR3 nucleotide sequence: TGTGCCAGCAGCTTAGACAGGGATATAGATACGCAGTATTTT. The rearrangement links TRBV7-9 to TRBJ2-3; D may be TRBD1 (6 bases). The CDR3 has 14 residues. V was clipped by 1 base and J by 5 bases, with 10 bases between them. Per germline, CDR1 SEHNR and CDR2 FQNEAQ (reference sequence).

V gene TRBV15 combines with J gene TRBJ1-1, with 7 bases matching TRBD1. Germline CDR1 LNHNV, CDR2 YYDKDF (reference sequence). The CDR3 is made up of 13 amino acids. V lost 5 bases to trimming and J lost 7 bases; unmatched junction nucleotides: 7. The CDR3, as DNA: TGTGCCACCAGCTCTACAGGGGAATTTGAAGCTTTCTTT. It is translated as CATSSTGEFEAFF.

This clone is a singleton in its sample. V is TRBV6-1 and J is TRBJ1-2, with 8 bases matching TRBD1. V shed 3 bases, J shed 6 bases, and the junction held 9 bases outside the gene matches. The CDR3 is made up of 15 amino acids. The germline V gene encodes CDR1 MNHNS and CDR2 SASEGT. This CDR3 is CASSDISDRVDGYTF. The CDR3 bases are TGTGCCAGCAGTGATATTTCGGACAGGGTAGATGGCTACACCTTC.

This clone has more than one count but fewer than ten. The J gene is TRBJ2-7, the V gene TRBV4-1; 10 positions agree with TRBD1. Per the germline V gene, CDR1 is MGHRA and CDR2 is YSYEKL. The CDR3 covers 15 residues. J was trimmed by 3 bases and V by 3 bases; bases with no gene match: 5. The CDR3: CASSQQGQGDYEQYF. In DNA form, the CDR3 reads TGCGCCAGCAGCCAGCAAGGACAGGGGGACTACGAGCAGTACTTC.

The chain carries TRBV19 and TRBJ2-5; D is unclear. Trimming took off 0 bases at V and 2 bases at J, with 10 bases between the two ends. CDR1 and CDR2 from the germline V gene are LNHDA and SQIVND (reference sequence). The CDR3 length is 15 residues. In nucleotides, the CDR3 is TGTGCCAGTAGTATAGATTTGCTAGAACAAGAGACCCAGTACTTC. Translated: CASSIDLLEQETQYF.

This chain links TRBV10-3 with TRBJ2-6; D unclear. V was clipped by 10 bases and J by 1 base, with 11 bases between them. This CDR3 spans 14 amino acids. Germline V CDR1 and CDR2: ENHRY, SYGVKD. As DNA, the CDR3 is TGTGCCACCCTCGACTTGTCTGGGGCCAACGTCCTGACTTTC. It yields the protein CATLDLSGANVLTF.

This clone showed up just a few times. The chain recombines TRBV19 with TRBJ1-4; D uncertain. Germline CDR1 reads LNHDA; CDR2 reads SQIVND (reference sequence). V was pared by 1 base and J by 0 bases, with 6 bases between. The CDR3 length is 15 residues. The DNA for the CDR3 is TGTGCCAGTAGTATAGGAACAGCAACTAATGAAAAACTGTTTTTT. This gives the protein CASSIGTATNEKLFF.

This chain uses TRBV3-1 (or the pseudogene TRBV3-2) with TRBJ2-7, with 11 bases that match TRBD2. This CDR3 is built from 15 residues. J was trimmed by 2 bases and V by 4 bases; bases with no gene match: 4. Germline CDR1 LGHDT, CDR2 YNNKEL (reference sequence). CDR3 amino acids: CASSPGLAGTYEQYF. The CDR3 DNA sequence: TGTGCCAGCAGCCCCGGACTAGCGGGCACCTACGAGCAGTACTTC.

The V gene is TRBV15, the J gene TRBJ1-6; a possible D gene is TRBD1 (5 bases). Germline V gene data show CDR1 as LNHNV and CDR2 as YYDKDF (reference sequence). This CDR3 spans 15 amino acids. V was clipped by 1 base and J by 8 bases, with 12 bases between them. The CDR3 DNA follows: TGTGCCACCAGCAGAGGGGGGGGTCTGGATTCACCCCTCCACTTT. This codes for CATSRGGGLDSPLHF.

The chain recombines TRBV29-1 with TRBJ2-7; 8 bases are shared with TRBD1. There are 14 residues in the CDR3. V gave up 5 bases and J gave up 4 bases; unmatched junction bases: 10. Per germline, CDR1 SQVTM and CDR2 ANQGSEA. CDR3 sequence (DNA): TGCAGCGTTATCTCCGGGACAGGAGATTACGAGCAGTACTTC. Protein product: CSVISGTGDYEQYF.

The CDR3 loop reads CASSPSGLNTEAFF. As DNA, the CDR3 is TGTGCCAGCAGTCCGTCAGGGTTGAACACTGAAGCTTTCTTT. V usage is TRBV7-6 and J usage is TRBJ1-1, with a weak D call TRBD1 (5 bases). V was cut by 6 bases and J by 0 bases, with 11 bases left in between. The CDR3 loop spans 14 amino acids. Germline-derived CDR1 and CDR2 are SGHVS and FNYEAQ.

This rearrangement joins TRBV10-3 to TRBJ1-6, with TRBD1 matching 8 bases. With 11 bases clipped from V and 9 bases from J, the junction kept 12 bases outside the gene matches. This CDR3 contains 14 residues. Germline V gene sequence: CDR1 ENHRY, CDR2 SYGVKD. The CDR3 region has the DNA TGTGCCTCCATAGGGGTAGGACAGGGTTCACCCCTCCACTTT. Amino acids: CASIGVGQGSPLHF.

CDR3 in amino acids: CASSSRTGGGEETQYF. In nucleotides, the CDR3 is TGTGCCAGCAGCTCCCGAACAGGGGGCGGAGAAGAGACCCAGTACTTC. The chain employs TRBV11-2 and TRBJ2-5, with 9 positions matching TRBD1. Germline lookup yields CDR1 SGHAT and CDR2 FQNNGV. Trimming at V came to 4 bases and at J to 3 bases, leaving 9 bases not matched to a gene. CDR3 size: 16 residues.